Listed here is a single T cell receptor (beta chain). Seattle researchers signed up patients amid active infection and tracked them longitudinally. The sample originates from a study of blood T cell repertoires in COVID-19. About the study: Samples taken during acute and convalescent COVID-19 were collected in the United States, Italy and Spain. PBMCs, B-cell-depleted T cells, or T cells were the source of the cDNA or gDNA that made up the material.

The CDR3 is made up of 14 amino acids. Germline V gene sequence: CDR1 MNHNS, CDR2 SASEGT. Trimming cost V 3 bases and J 3 bases; bases outside gene matches: 4. Authors' processing steps: Estimates of nucleated cell counts were drawn from the amplification of reference gene primers. Measured with immunoSEQ multiplex PCR; TCRdb has only the in-frame clones, and not every one. D and trimming come from the DNA, and the V and J calls and clone size come from that table. This sample carries over 130,000 clones, roughly 84% of them seen once, and the ten largest clones take 8.9%. The rearrangement joins TRBV6-1 to TRBJ2-7, with 8 bases identical to TRBD2. The clonotype comes from a man aged 25-45 years with COVID-19, enrolled during active disease. The sample taken for sequencing was peripheral blood. CDR3 DNA: TGTGCCAGCAGTGATGGGACTAGTATCTACGAGCAGTACTTC. It yields the protein CASSDGTSIYEQYF.